These 27 T cell receptor beta chains were all obtained from the same sample, sequenced in a study of blood T cell repertoires in COVID-19. Profiling relied on immunoSEQ multiplex PCR, and the TCRdb table lists in-frame clones only, not all of them. This table has around 250,000 clones, 65% to 90% appearing once. The sequenced sample consisted of peripheral blood. All receptors come from a man aged 50 to 59 with active or convalescent COVID-19.

The chain carries TRBV2 and TRBJ2-3, with 9 nucleotides matching TRBD1. The V gene's germline CDR1 is SNHLY and CDR2 FYNNEI. The trim removed 10 bases at V and 6 bases at J, leaving 14 bases unmatched. This CDR3 is built from 15 residues. DNA of the CDR3: TGTGCCACCCATTTCGGGGGACAGGGTATTGATACGCAGTATTTT. It encodes CATHFGGQGIDTQYF.

The chain carries TRBV27 and TRBJ2-2, with 7 bases identical to TRBD2. CDR3 length equals 14 residues. Germline values: CDR1 MNHEY, CDR2 SMNVEV (reference sequence). V shed 3 bases and J 5 bases; nucleotides not matched to a gene: 3. The CDR3 spells CASSLEGGTGELFF. DNA for the CDR3: TGTGCCAGCAGTTTGGAGGGAGGGACCGGGGAGCTGTTTTTT.

This clone was detected only a few times. This chain links TRBV19 with TRBJ2-7; TRBD1 is a possible D gene (7 bases). V lost 5 bases and J lost 3, with 11 bases in between. The germline CDR1 and CDR2 sequences are LNHDA and SQIVND (reference sequence). The CDR3 loop spans 13 amino acids. CDR3 DNA: TGTGCCAGTAGTGCGGGACAGAGCTACGAGCAGTACTTC. Translation: CASSAGQSYEQYF.

The rearrangement uses TRBV28 and TRBJ1-5, with D perhaps matching TRBD1 (5 bases). The length of the CDR3 is 15 residues. Between the trimmed V and J ends, which lost 3 bases and 0 bases, there was a span of 9 bases. The germline CDR1 and CDR2 sequences are MDHEN and SYDVKM. This CDR3 reads CASSLGLHSNQPQHF. The CDR3 nucleotides are TGTGCCAGCAGTTTGGGACTACATAGCAATCAGCCCCAGCATTTT.

The chain links TRBV28 to TRBJ1-2; 8 nucleotides match TRBD1. Trimming at V came to 3 bases and at J to 6 bases, leaving 3 bases not matched to a gene. CDR1 is MDHEN, CDR2 SYDVKM, per germline. CDR3 length: 13 residues. The chain's CDR3 is CASSFVGQDGYTF. The CDR3 DNA reads TGTGCCAGCAGTTTCGTGGGACAGGATGGCTACACCTTC.

The gene calls are TRBV19 and TRBJ2-7; 8 positions match TRBD1. Germline loops: CDR1 LNHDA, CDR2 SQIVND (reference sequence). The CDR3 length is 12 residues. With V trimmed by 8 bases and J by 7 bases, 7 bases remained unmatched. CDR3 in amino acids: CASGQGIGEQYF. The CDR3 DNA sequence: TGTGCCAGTGGACAGGGCATTGGTGAGCAGTACTTC.

V usage is TRBV29-1 and J usage is TRBJ2-3; 10 bases agree with TRBD1. V lost 6 bases and J lost 8; bases outside the gene matches: 11. The germline V gene encodes CDR1 SQVTM and CDR2 ANQGSEA. The CDR3 is 14 residues long. As DNA, the CDR3 is TGCAGCGTACCGGGACAGGGGACCCTGGGTACGCAGTATTTT. Translated: CSVPGQGTLGTQYF.

The CDR3 protein is CASSLTGGHNEQFF. DNA for the CDR3: TGTGCCAGCTCACTCACAGGGGGGCACAATGAGCAGTTCTTC. The V gene is TRBV18, the J gene TRBJ2-1; TRBD1 matches at 8 bases. Germline lookup yields CDR1 KGHSH and CDR2 LQKENI. The CDR3 spans 14 residues. V lost 4 bases and J lost 5; bases outside the gene matches: 4.

This chain joins TRBV6-1 and TRBJ2-1; D remains unclear. Germline V gene data show CDR1 as MNHNS and CDR2 as SASEGT. The CDR3 covers 11 residues. V lost 2 bases, J lost 15 bases, and 11 bases lay in between. Here the CDR3 DNA reads TGTGCCAGCAGTGAACGTTCTCGCGGGTTCTTC. It encodes CASSERSRGFF.

This chain links TRBV5-1 with TRBJ2-3, with 15 nucleotides matching TRBD2. Germline assignment: CDR1 SGHRS and CDR2 YFSETQ. The CDR3 spans 18 residues. V lost 3 bases and J lost 6; bases outside the gene matches: 11. The CDR3 DNA reads TGCGCCAGCAGCTCCGGACTAGCGGGAGGGCCGGGACAGGATACGCAGTATTTT. Its translation is CASSSGLAGGPGQDTQYF.

With respect to this clone: The same CDR3 can be traced to other DNA sequences in this sample. The genes are TRBV9 and TRBJ2-7; D unresolved. Germline lookup yields CDR1 SGDLS and CDR2 YYNGEE. CDR3 length: 13 amino acids. V shed 0 bases and J shed 3 bases, with 7 bases lying between them. CDR3 sequence reads: CASSVAPGYEQYF. The DNA for the CDR3 is TGTGCCAGCAGCGTAGCCCCGGGCTACGAGCAGTACTTC.

The gene calls are TRBV24-1 and TRBJ2-5, with D tentatively TRBD2 (7 bases). This CDR3 is 14 amino acids long. Germline assignment: CDR1 KGHDR and CDR2 SFDVKD. Trimming removed 7 bases at V and 4 bases at J, with 15 bases between. The CDR3 spells CATRAAGAVETQYF. In nucleotides, the CDR3 is TGTGCCACCAGGGCGGCGGGGGCGGTAGAGACCCAGTACTTC.

This CDR3 is CASSLRFRESEAFF. The CDR3 DNA sequence: TGCGCCAGCAGCTTACGGTTTAGGGAGAGTGAAGCTTTCTTT. V usage is TRBV5-1 and J usage is TRBJ1-1, with D unclear. V was trimmed by 2 bases and J by 7 bases, leaving 15 bases between them. The germline V gene has CDR1 SGHRS and CDR2 YFSETQ. The CDR3 loop spans 14 amino acids.

The gene calls are TRBV6-2 or TRBV6-3 and TRBJ2-5; 11 nucleotides agree with TRBD2. The CDR3 is made up of 14 amino acids. The ends lost 3 bases at V and 5 bases at J; junction bases unmatched: 2. Germline lookup yields CDR1 MNHEY and CDR2 SVGEGT. The CDR3 is CASSYSSGGETQYF. The CDR3 DNA reads as TGTGCCAGCAGTTATTCTAGCGGGGGGGAGACCCAGTACTTC.

V and J are TRBV30 and TRBJ1-4; no clear D gene. Trimming removed 2 bases at V and 0 bases at J, with 13 bases between. This CDR3 is built from 16 residues. The germline CDR1 and CDR2 sequences are GTSNPN and SVGIG (reference sequence). The DNA of the CDR3 is TGTGCCTGGAGTACGGGCAGGACTGCAACTAATGAAAAACTGTTTTTT. This gives the protein CAWSTGRTATNEKLFF.

The chain couples TRBV30 to TRBJ2-5; D is undetermined. CDR3 length equals 11 residues. Germline CDR1 is GTSNPN and CDR2 is SVGIG (reference sequence). Trimming removed 0 bases from V and 4 bases from J, with 3 bases in between. The CDR3 sequence is CAWSVLETQYF. The CDR3 DNA sequence: TGTGCCTGGAGTGTACTAGAGACCCAGTACTTC.

Only one count was recorded for this clone. The rearrangement joins TRBV6-2 or TRBV6-3 to TRBJ2-3; tentatively, D is TRBD1 (6 bases). The germline CDR1 and CDR2 sequences are MNHEY and SVGEGT. V was clipped by 0 bases and J by 6 bases, with 19 bases between them. This CDR3 has 17 amino acids. The DNA of the CDR3 is TGTGCCAGCAGTTACTCGATTGGCCAGATTCAGGGGGATACGCAGTATTTT. Translating gives CASSYSIGQIQGDTQYF.

The rearrangement joins TRBV30 to TRBJ1-6, with TRBD1 as a possible D gene (5 bases). The V end was cut by 0 bases, the J end by 10 bases, with 13 bases between. There are 14 residues in the CDR3. Per germline, CDR1 GTSNPN and CDR2 SVGIG (reference sequence). The CDR3 spells CAWSVSGGSSPLHF. For the CDR3, the DNA is TGTGCCTGGAGTGTAAGTGGGGGGTCATCACCCCTCCACTTT.

The rearrangement uses TRBV9 and TRBJ1-6, with D perhaps matching TRBD1 (5 bases). The CDR3 contains 15 residues. Trimming removed 6 bases at V and 0 bases at J, with 10 bases between. Germline V gene data show CDR1 as SGDLS and CDR2 as YYNGEE. The chain's CDR3 is CASNPGHSYNSPLHF. The CDR3, as DNA: TGTGCCAGCAACCCAGGGCACTCCTATAATTCACCCCTCCACTTT.

The chain employs TRBV28 and TRBJ2-3, with D maybe TRBD2 (6 bases). Looked up from germline, CDR1 is MDHEN and CDR2 is SYDVKM. The CDR3 extends over 14 amino acids. V lost 6 bases, J lost 1 base, and 11 bases lay in between. CDR3: CASSVGGGTDTQYF. The CDR3 DNA sequence: TGTGCCAGCAGCGTGGGGGGAGGCACAGATACGCAGTATTTT. Full variable domain (rest looked up from reference TRBV28 and TRBJ2-3): DVKVTQSSRYLVKRTGEKVFLECVQDMDHENMFWYRQDPGLGLRLIYFSYDVKMKEKGDIPEGYSVSREKKERFSLILESASTNQTSMYLCASSVGGGTDTQYFGPGTRLTVL.

This clone was detected a few times. The V gene is TRBV12-3 or TRBV12-4, the J gene TRBJ1-4, with D unresolved. V dropped 8 bases and J dropped 10 bases, with 11 bases sitting between them. CDR3 length equals 11 residues. CDR3 in amino acids: CASSQRGKLFF. Here the CDR3 DNA reads TGTGCCAGCTCCCAGCGGGGAAAACTGTTTTTT.

V and J are TRBV10-3 and TRBJ1-1; D may be TRBD1 (5 bases). Trimming took 5 bases from V and 2 from J, leaving 12 bases between them. The CDR3 is 14 residues long. Germline values: CDR1 ENHRY, CDR2 SYGVKD. As DNA, the CDR3 is TGTGCCATCAGTTTGACAGCTTCAAACACTGAAGCTTTCTTT. Translating it yields CAISLTASNTEAFF.

The chain is built from TRBV5-5 and TRBJ2-7; D gene ambiguous. Trimming pared 0 bases from V and 0 bases from J, leaving 10 bases between. Germline assignment: CDR1 SGHKS and CDR2 YYEKEE (reference sequence). The CDR3 is 15 amino acids. CDR3 coding DNA: TGTGCCAGCAGCTTGGACAGAAGTAGCTCCTACGAGCAGTACTTC. It encodes CASSLDRSSSYEQYF. Drawing the rest from reference TRBV5-5 and TRBJ2-7, the complete variable domain is DAGVTQSPTHLIKTRGQQVTLRCSPISGHKSVSWYQQVLGQGPQFIFQYYEKEERGRGNFPDRFSARQFPNYSSELNVNALLLGDSALYLCASSLDRSSSYEQYFGPGTRLTVT.

The J gene is TRBJ1-1, the V gene TRBV9; 7 nucleotides line up with TRBD1. The junction had 5 bases not matched to a gene; V was cut back by 3 bases and J by 0 bases. Germline V gene sequence: CDR1 SGDLS, CDR2 YYNGEE. CDR3 length: 15 residues. The CDR3: CASSEGGQMNTEAFF. CDR3 sequence (DNA): TGTGCCAGCAGCGAGGGGGGACAGATGAACACTGAAGCTTTCTTT.

V usage is TRBV5-6 and J usage is TRBJ2-7; 11 nucleotides agree with TRBD2. The ends lost 0 bases at V and 4 bases at J; junction bases unmatched: 6. The CDR3 is 16 amino acids. In germline, CDR1 is SGHDT, CDR2 YYEEEE. The CDR3: CASSLGASGRLYEQYF. Here the CDR3 DNA reads TGTGCCAGCAGCTTGGGCGCTAGCGGGAGGTTGTACGAGCAGTACTTC.

This chain uses TRBV30 with TRBJ1-5; 8 bases are shared with TRBD1. Germline CDR1 GTSNPN, CDR2 SVGIG (reference sequence). The junction had 3 bases not matched to a gene; V was cut back by 1 base and J by 1 base. This CDR3 spans 15 amino acids. The DNA of the CDR3 is TGTGCCTGGAGTGCCGGGACAGGCAGCAATCAGCCCCAGCATTTT. This codes for CAWSAGTGSNQPQHF.

The chain links TRBV18 to TRBJ2-1; 9 bases are shared with TRBD1. This CDR3 is 14 amino acids long. Germline-derived CDR1 and CDR2 are KGHSH and LQKENI. V shed 3 bases, J shed 7 bases, and the junction held 4 bases outside the gene matches. This chain's CDR3 is CASSPRTGVNEQFF. Written as DNA, the CDR3 is TGTGCCAGCTCACCCCGGACAGGGGTGAATGAGCAGTTCTTC. The full variable domain, completed using reference TRBV18 and TRBJ2-1, is NAGVMQNPRHLVRRRGQEARLRCSPMKGHSHVYWYRQLPEEGLKFMVYLQKENIIDESGMPKERFSAEFPKEGPSILRIQQVVRGDSAAYFCASSPRTGVNEQFFGPGTRLTVL.